These T cell receptor beta chains were read from a single sample in a study of T cell repertoires in aging, cancer and after chemotherapy. Using its own MiXCR run on the multiplex PCR reads, TCRdb lists one record per CDR3 protein. The repertoire holds roughly 7,200 distinct CDR3 sequences, with around 50% as singletons. The sample was blood. The receptors were gathered from a human donor with a solid tumor. Both conserved end residues are part of each CDR3. The D gene is left open where the match is weak. Clone size is shown for a subset of rows, as once, few, many or a class of expanded clone.

D gene	V gene	clone size	J gene	CDR3 DNA	CDR3 protein
TRBD2	TRBV6-6	.	TRBJ2-1	TGTGCCAGCAGACCACGACCCGGGGGGGCATACAATGAGCAGTTCTTC	CASRPRPGGAYNEQFF
.	TRBV7-2	.	TRBJ2-7	TGTGCCAGCAGCTTACTGAGCGCGGCGAGCTCCTACGAGCAGTACTTC	CASSLLSAASSYEQYF
TRBD1	TRBV7-2	.	TRBJ2-2	TGTGCCAGCAGCAGGTACAGGGGGAACACCGGGGAGCTGTTTTTT	CASSRYRGNTGELFF
.	TRBV27	.	TRBJ1-1	TGTGCCAGCAGTAGCGGACAAAACACTGAAGCTTTCTTT	CASSSGQNTEAFF
.	TRBV20-1	.	TRBJ1-6	TGCAGTGCTGCCCGACAGGAGAGTTCACCCCTCCACTTT	CSAARQESSPLHF
TRBD2	TRBV7-9	.	TRBJ2-5	TGTGCCAGCAGCTTAGCGTCCGCGGGAGGTGGAGAGACCCAGTACTTC	CASSLASAGGGETQYF
TRBD1	TRBV10-2	once	TRBJ2-1	TGCGCCAGCAGTGAGCTTAACAGGGGGCCTGAGCAGTTCTTC	CASSELNRGPEQFF
.	TRBV19	.	TRBJ1-1	TGTGCCAGTAATCAGGGGCTAGGGGTTGAAGCTTTCTTT	CASNQGLGVEAFF
.	TRBV15	few	TRBJ2-7	TGTGCCACCAGCAGAGAAGGGGGAGACGAGCAGTACTTC	CATSREGGDEQYF
TRBD2	TRBV28	once	TRBJ2-3	TGTGCCAGCAGCCCATCCAGCGGGAGGGCCTCGTATTTT	CASSPSSGRASYF
TRBD1	TRBV4-1	.	TRBJ2-7	TGCGCCAGCAGCCAAGAGGCAGGGGGTCCCTACGAGCAGTACTTC	CASSQEAGGPYEQYF
.	TRBV7-2	.	TRBJ2-7	TGTGCCAGCAGCTACAAACCGGGACCGACCGCCGAGCAGTACTTC	CASSYKPGPTAEQYF
TRBD2	TRBV7-9	.	TRBJ2-1	TGTGCCAGCAGCACAGCGACTAGCGGGAGGGGAGCTAATGAGCAATTCTTC	CASSTATSGRGANEQFF
TRBD2	TRBV12-3/TRBV12-4	.	TRBJ2-1	TGTGCCAGCAGTTTTGGTAGCGGGAGAGTCCACAATGAGCAGTTCTTC	CASSFGSGRVHNEQFF
.	TRBV9	.	TRBJ2-7	TGTGCCAGCAGCGTAGGTGCGGAGCTAAGCTACGAGCAGTACTTC	CASSVGAELSYEQYF
.	TRBV20-1	.	TRBJ2-7	TGCAGTGCTGACAGATCGGGAGAGGGCGGCTACGAGCAGTACTTC	CSADRSGEGGYEQYF
.	TRBV14	once	TRBJ2-7	TGTGCCAGCAGCCAAGCGACCTTCTACGAGCAGTACTTC	CASSQATFYEQYF
.	TRBV19	few	TRBJ2-2	TGTGCCAGTAGTATCCAGCACACCGGGGAGCTGTTTTTT	CASSIQHTGELFF
.	TRBV6-1	few	TRBJ2-7	TGTGCCAGCAGGGGCAGGACCGGCTACGAGCAGTACTTC	CASRGRTGYEQYF
TRBD1	TRBV7-9	once	TRBJ1-5	TGTGCCAGCAGTCTCGACAGGGGGCTCAATCAGCCCCAGCATTTT	CASSLDRGLNQPQHF
.	TRBV19	.	TRBJ2-5	TGTGCCAGTAGTAATTGGGGGCGGAATCAAGAGACCCAGTACTTC	CASSNWGRNQETQYF
.	TRBV5-6	.	TRBJ2-6	TGTGCCAGCAGCTTGGCCGCGAGGGCTCTTCTCTCTGAGGCCAACGTCCTGACTTTC	CASSLAARALLSEANVLTF
TRBD1	TRBV27	.	TRBJ1-1	TGTGCCAGCAGCCCGGCCGGGACAGGGAACACTGAAGCTTTCTTT	CASSPAGTGNTEAFF
.	TRBV6-6	.	TRBJ1-1	TGTGCCAGCAGTCCCATGACGGGGAGCACTGAAGCTTTCTTT	CASSPMTGSTEAFF
.	TRBV19	.	TRBJ2-7	TGTGCCAGTAGCCGGCCGGGACCTACCTACGAGCAGTACTTC	CASSRPGPTYEQYF
TRBD2	TRBV19	few	TRBJ2-2	TGTGCCAGTAGTATTTATACTAGCGGGAACACCGGGGAGCTGTTTTTT	CASSIYTSGNTGELFF
TRBD2	TRBV18	.	TRBJ2-3	TGTGCCAGCTCAAGCGGGAGCCCTGAGGATACGCAGTATTTT	CASSSGSPEDTQYF
.	TRBV6-5	few	TRBJ1-6	TGTGCCAGCAGTTACTTCAGGGGACGGAATTCACCCCTCCACTTT	CASSYFRGRNSPLHF
TRBD1	TRBV6-1	few	TRBJ2-7	TGTGCCATAAACGACAGGGGACAGACCTACGAGCAGTACTTC	CAINDRGQTYEQYF
.	TRBV19	.	TRBJ1-2	TGTGCCAGTACCCGAGACCTATACGTGGATGGCTACACCTTC	CASTRDLYVDGYTF
TRBD2	TRBV19	.	TRBJ2-1	TGTGCCTGCGGCCTAGCGGGAGCATCCTACAATGAGCAGTTCTTC	CACGLAGASYNEQFF
TRBD1	TRBV7-9	.	TRBJ2-1	TGTGCCAGCTTGAGGGACAGCGCCTACAATGAGCAGTTCTTC	CASLRDSAYNEQFF
.	TRBV19	few	TRBJ1-1	TGTGCCAGTAGTAGGGCTATGAACACTGAAGCTTTCTTT	CASSRAMNTEAFF
TRBD1	TRBV5-6	.	TRBJ1-6	TGTGCCAGCAGTATAAGCGGGACAGCGTATAATTCACCCCTCCACTTT	CASSISGTAYNSPLHF
TRBD1	TRBV6-5	.	TRBJ1-5	TGCGCCAGCAGCGGGACAGGGGGTCAGCCCCAGCATTTT	CASSGTGGQPQHF
.	TRBV4-1	.	TRBJ2-7	TGCGCCAGCAGCCAAATTAAGCGCCCCTACGAGCAGTACTTC	CASSQIKRPYEQYF
.	TRBV6-5	.	TRBJ1-6	TGTGCCAGCAGTTACTCGACGGTGGCTAGCTCCTATAATTCACCCCTCCACTTT	CASSYSTVASSYNSPLHF
.	TRBV5-1	.	TRBJ2-7	TGCGCCAGCAGCTTGGCGCCCGGGGCTGGGTTCTACGAGCAGTACTTC	CASSLAPGAGFYEQYF
.	TRBV5-6	.	TRBJ2-1	TGTGCCAGCAGCTTGGGGACCTACAATGAGCAGTTCTTC	CASSLGTYNEQFF
.	TRBV5-6	.	TRBJ1-2	TGTGCCAGCAGCTTGGATACCGAGGGGAGGGATAACTATGGCTACACCTTC	CASSLDTEGRDNYGYTF
.	TRBV7-2	.	TRBJ1-2	TGTGCCAGCAGCTGGACAGAGGGAAGCTATGGCTACACCTTC	CASSWTEGSYGYTF